This is a list of T cell receptor beta chains from one sample in a study of CD8 T cells in Susac syndrome. TCRdb reprocessed the immunoSEQ multiplex PCR reads with MiXCR, giving one entry per CDR3 protein. Of 130,000 to 150,000 distinct CDR3 sequences in the sample, approximately 95% are singletons; the top ten hold 0.25% to 0.3%. Sample: CD8+ T cells from PBMCs. These receptors were obtained from a human donor in good health. Each CDR3 is given with its conserved first and last residue. Fields, in order: V gene, J gene, clone size, D gene, CDR3 protein, CDR3 DNA. The D gene is left open where the match is weak. Size values are once, few and many counts, or a class for expanded clones, and some rows have none.

>TRBV6-2/TRBV6-3|TRBJ2-2|-|-
CASSYGHRTGELFF
TGTGCCAGCAGTTACGGCCATAGGACCGGGGAGCTGTTTTTT
>TRBV18|TRBJ2-7|-|-
CASSHQFEIYAYEQYF
TGTGCCAGCTCCCACCAGTTTGAGATTTACGCCTACGAGCAGTACTTC
>TRBV12-3/TRBV12-4|TRBJ2-3|-|-
CASTEGGDTQYF
TGTGCCAGCACCGAGGGAGGAGATACGCAGTATTTT
>TRBV6-1|TRBJ1-5|-|-
CASSEGVIIRGSGNQPQHF
TGTGCCAGCAGTGAGGGGGTTATAATTCGGGGGTCTGGGAATCAGCCCCAGCATTTT
>TRBV29-1|TRBJ2-7|-|TRBD2
CSVETTSGNSYEQYF
TGCAGCGTTGAAACCACTAGCGGGAACTCCTACGAGCAGTACTTC
>TRBV6-1|TRBJ2-6|-|-
CASRRSAGTGSGANVLTF
TGTGCCAGCAGGCGATCCGCCGGGACCGGCTCTGGGGCCAACGTCCTGACTTTC
>TRBV29-1|TRBJ2-7|-|TRBD2
CSVSGLAYEQYF
TGCAGCGTTTCAGGACTAGCCTACGAGCAGTACTTC
>TRBV27|TRBJ2-7|-|-
CASSFWHGDSYEQYF
TGTGCCAGCAGTTTTTGGCACGGAGACTCCTACGAGCAGTACTTC
>TRBV29-1|TRBJ2-7|-|TRBD2
CSVGTSGAEQYF
TGCAGCGTTGGTACTAGCGGTGCGGAGCAGTACTTC
>TRBV16|TRBJ1-4|-|TRBD1
CASSQGGTANEKLFF
TGTGCCAGCAGCCAAGGTGGGACAGCTAATGAAAAACTGTTTTTT
>TRBV20-1|TRBJ2-1|-|-
CSAREADPSPEQFF
TGCAGTGCTAGAGAGGCTGATCCCTCTCCCGAGCAGTTCTTC
>TRBV9|TRBJ1-4|-|TRBD1
CASSAGDRDEKLFF
TGTGCCAGCAGCGCGGGGGACAGGGATGAAAAACTGTTTTTT
>TRBV12-3/TRBV12-4|TRBJ2-1|-|-
CASIESGGVSYNEQFF
TGTGCCAGCATCGAATCAGGTGGGGTCTCCTACAATGAGCAGTTCTTC
>TRBV19|TRBJ2-7|-|-
CASSMAPTYEQYF
TGTGCCAGTAGTATGGCCCCTACCTACGAGCAGTACTTC
>TRBV27|TRBJ1-2|-|-
CASSLGIAGGYTF
TGTGCCAGCAGCCTGGGGATAGCGGGTGGCTACACCTTC
>TRBV4-3|TRBJ2-3|once|-
CASSPSPQDTQYF
TGCGCCAGCAGCCCTTCCCCACAAGATACGCAGTATTTT
>TRBV30|TRBJ2-7|-|-
CAWSVPGLSYEQYF
TGTGCCTGGAGTGTCCCGGGACTTTCCTACGAGCAGTACTTC
>TRBV7-9|TRBJ2-1|-|TRBD2
CASSPTSGRGYNEQFF
TGTGCCAGCAGCCCCACTAGCGGGAGAGGGTACAATGAGCAGTTCTTC
>TRBV27|TRBJ2-7|-|TRBD1
CASSSGQGVNEQYF
TGTGCCAGCAGTTCGGGACAGGGAGTCAACGAGCAGTACTTC
>TRBV20-1|TRBJ1-4|-|TRBD1
CSAPGTGSNEKLFF
TGCAGTGCCCCCGGGACAGGGTCTAATGAAAAACTGTTTTTT
>TRBV24-1|TRBJ2-5|-|-
CATSDGLWAQYF
TGTGCCACCAGTGATGGTCTTTGGGCCCAGTACTTC
>TRBV30|TRBJ2-1|-|-
CAWRGGLINEQFF
TGTGCCTGGAGAGGGGGATTGATCAATGAGCAGTTCTTC
>TRBV18|TRBJ2-7|-|TRBD1
CASSPAADRAEEQYF
TGTGCCAGCTCACCCGCGGCGGACAGGGCTGAAGAGCAGTACTTC
>TRBV30|TRBJ1-3|-|-
CAWSSQRNTIYF
TGTGCCTGGAGTTCTCAGAGAAACACCATATATTTT
>TRBV30|TRBJ1-1|-|TRBD1
CAGRTGMNTEAFF
TGTGCCGGGAGGACAGGGATGAACACTGAAGCTTTCTTT
>TRBV25-1|TRBJ2-7|-|-
CASRRGVEQYF
TGTGCCAGCAGACGGGGAGTCGAGCAGTACTTC
>TRBV27|TRBJ2-7|-|-
CASSLSGPAYEQYF
TGTGCCAGCAGTTTGTCGGGGCCCGCCTACGAGCAGTACTTC
>TRBV27|TRBJ2-1|-|-
CASTTPGQAYNEQFF
TGTGCCAGCACCACGCCGGGACAAGCATACAATGAGCAGTTCTTC
>TRBV20-1|TRBJ2-4|-|-
CSAREALLAKNIQYF
TGCAGTGCTAGAGAGGCCCTTTTAGCCAAAAACATTCAGTACTTC
>TRBV29-1|TRBJ2-5|-|-
CSIGLLGWQETQYF
TGCAGCATCGGGTTGCTCGGTTGGCAAGAGACCCAGTACTTC
>TRBV28|TRBJ2-7|-|-
CASSHEPYEQYF
TGTGCCAGCAGTCATGAACCCTACGAGCAGTACTTC
>TRBV20-1|TRBJ1-2|-|-
CSARVQGSNYGYTF
TGCAGTGCTAGAGTTCAGGGATCTAACTATGGCTACACCTTC
>TRBV23-1|TRBJ2-2|-|-
CASSLGTMDGELFF
TGCGCCAGCAGTCTCGGCACCATGGACGGGGAGCTGTTTTTT
>TRBV11-2|TRBJ2-7|-|-
CASSLGQGGTYEQYF
TGTGCCAGCAGCCTGGGACAAGGTGGTACCTACGAGCAGTACTTC
>TRBV28|TRBJ1-1|-|-
CASSDTGYYTEAFF
TGTGCCAGCAGTGACACAGGGTACTACACTGAAGCTTTCTTT
>TRBV29-1|TRBJ2-1|once|-
CSVVGSRDEQFF
TGCAGCGTCGTCGGGTCAAGAGATGAGCAGTTCTTC
>TRBV20-1|TRBJ2-1|-|-
CSAPTAGDEQFF
TGCAGTGCACCGACGGCCGGGGATGAGCAGTTCTTC
>TRBV30|TRBJ1-2|-|-
CAWSQAQAYGYTF
TGTGCCTGGAGCCAAGCCCAGGCCTATGGCTACACCTTC
>TRBV3-1|TRBJ2-7|-|-
CASSQGRGIPYEQYF
TGTGCCAGCAGCCAAGGGCGAGGTATCCCCTACGAGCAGTACTTC
>TRBV7-2|TRBJ1-2|-|-
CASSLSLRGFYGYTF
TGTGCCAGCAGCTTGTCTCTTCGGGGGTTCTATGGCTACACCTTC
>TRBV6-2/TRBV6-3|TRBJ2-1|few|-
CASSLLRNEQFF
TGTGCCAGCAGTCTACTACGGAATGAGCAGTTCTTC
>TRBV9|TRBJ2-1|-|-
CASSVGNYNEQFF
TGTGCCAGCAGCGTAGGCAACTACAATGAGCAGTTCTTC
>TRBV20-1|TRBJ2-7|-|TRBD2
CSATGTTSSYEQYF
TGCAGTGCCACCGGGACTACTAGCTCCTACGAGCAGTACTTC
>TRBV7-3|TRBJ2-1|-|-
CASSLLPGRANEQFF
TGTGCCAGCAGCTTATTACCCGGGAGAGCCAATGAGCAGTTCTTC
>TRBV27|TRBJ2-7|-|TRBD2
CASSSSSGAYEQYF
TGTGCCAGCAGTTCTTCTAGCGGGGCCTACGAGCAGTACTTC
>TRBV27|TRBJ2-7|-|TRBD1
CASSLVRGSYEQYF
TGTGCCAGCAGTTTGGTCAGGGGGTCCTACGAGCAGTACTTC
>TRBV15|TRBJ1-1|once|-
CATSGQRGVAEAFF
TGTGCCACCAGCGGACAGAGGGGAGTCGCTGAAGCTTTCTTT
>TRBV4-3|TRBJ2-7|-|-
CASSRSLRDHEQYF
TGCGCCAGCAGCCGATCCCTCAGGGACCACGAGCAGTACTTC
>TRBV27|TRBJ2-7|-|-
CASGDTLSYEQYF
TGTGCCAGCGGGGACACCCTCTCCTACGAGCAGTACTTC
>TRBV14|TRBJ2-3|-|-
CASSQGIGTTHTDTQYF
TGTGCCAGCAGCCAAGGCATTGGGACGACTCACACAGATACGCAGTATTTT
>TRBV14|TRBJ2-7|-|-
CASSQVQESYEQYF
TGTGCCAGCAGCCAAGTTCAGGAGTCCTACGAGCAGTACTTC